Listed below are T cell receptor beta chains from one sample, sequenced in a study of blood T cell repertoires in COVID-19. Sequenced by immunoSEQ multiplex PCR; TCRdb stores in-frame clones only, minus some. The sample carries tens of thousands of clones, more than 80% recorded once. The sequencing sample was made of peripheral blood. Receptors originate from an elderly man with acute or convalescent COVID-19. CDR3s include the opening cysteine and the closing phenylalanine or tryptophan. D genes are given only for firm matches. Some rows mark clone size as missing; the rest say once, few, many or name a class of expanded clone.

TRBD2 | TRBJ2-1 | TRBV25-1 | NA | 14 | CASSDQRGNNEQFF | TGTGCCAGCAGTGACCAGCGGGGTAACAATGAGCAGTTCTTC
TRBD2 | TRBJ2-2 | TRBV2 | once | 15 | CASRDSGAGTGELFF | TGTGCCAGCAGAGACAGCGGGGCGGGCACCGGGGAGCTGTTTTTT
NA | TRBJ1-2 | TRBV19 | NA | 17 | CASSIDRETALSYGYTF | TGTGCCAGTAGTATAGATCGAGAAACAGCCCTCTCTTATGGCTACACCTTC
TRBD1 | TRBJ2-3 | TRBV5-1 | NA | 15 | CASSQGTGAVDTQYF | TGCGCCAGCAGCCAGGGGACAGGGGCGGTAGATACGCAGTATTTT
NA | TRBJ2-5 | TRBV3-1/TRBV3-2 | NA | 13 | CASRGQGKETQYF | TGTGCCAGCAGAGGGCAGGGGAAGGAGACCCAGTACTTC
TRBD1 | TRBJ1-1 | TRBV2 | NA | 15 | CASQGQGRWNTEAFF | TGTGCCAGCCAGGGACAGGGGAGGTGGAACACTGAAGCTTTCTTT
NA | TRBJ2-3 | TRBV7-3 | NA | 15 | CASSLRGTSTDTQYF | TGTGCCAGCAGCTTAAGGGGGACTAGCACAGATACGCAGTATTTT
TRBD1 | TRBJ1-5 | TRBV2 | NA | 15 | CASSSLGTGNQPQHF | TGTGCCAGCAGCTCCCTAGGGACAGGGAATCAGCCCCAGCATTTT
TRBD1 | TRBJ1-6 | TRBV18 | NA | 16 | CASSPVDRGNNSPLHF | TGTGCCAGCTCACCCGTGGACAGGGGGAATAATTCACCCCTCCACTTT
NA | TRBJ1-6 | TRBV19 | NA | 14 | CASDAGRYNSPLHF | TGTGCCAGTGACGCGGGGAGATATAATTCACCCCTCCACTTT
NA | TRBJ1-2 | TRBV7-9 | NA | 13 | CASSSSGLGGYTF | TGTGCCAGCAGCTCTTCAGGGCTAGGCGGCTACACCTTC
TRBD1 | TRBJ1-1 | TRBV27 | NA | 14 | CASSPRGRFTEAFF | TGTGCCAGCAGCCCCAGGGGGCGATTCACTGAAGCTTTCTTT
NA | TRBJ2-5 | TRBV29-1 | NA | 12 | CSVTRDTETQYF | TGCAGCGTGACCAGGGATACAGAGACCCAGTACTTC
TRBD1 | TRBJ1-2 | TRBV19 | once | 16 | CASSIDLGQPNYGYTF | TGTGCCAGTAGTATAGATCTGGGACAGCCGAACTATGGCTACACCTTC
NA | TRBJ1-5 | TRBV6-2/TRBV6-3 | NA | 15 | CASSLQIHSNQPQHF | TGTGCCAGCAGTCTACAGATCCATAGCAATCAGCCCCAGCATTTT
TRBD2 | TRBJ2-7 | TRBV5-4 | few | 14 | CASSLLGGKYEQYF | TGTGCCAGCAGCTTGTTGGGGGGGAAGTACGAGCAGTACTTC
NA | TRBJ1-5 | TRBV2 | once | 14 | CASSDRGGGQPQHF | TGTGCCAGCAGTGATAGAGGGGGTGGTCAGCCCCAGCATTTT
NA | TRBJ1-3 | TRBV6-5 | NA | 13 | CASRLISGNTIYF | TGTGCCAGCAGACTGATCTCTGGAAACACCATATATTTT
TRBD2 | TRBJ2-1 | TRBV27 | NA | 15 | CASKHIAGGYNEQFF | TGTGCCAGCAAGCATATTGCGGGGGGATACAATGAGCAGTTCTTC
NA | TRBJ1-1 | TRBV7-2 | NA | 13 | CASSPSVNTEAFF | TGTGCCAGCAGCCCCTCTGTGAACACTGAAGCTTTCTTT
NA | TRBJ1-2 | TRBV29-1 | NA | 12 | CSVGIQNYGYTF | TGCAGCGTTGGTATCCAGAACTATGGCTACACCTTC
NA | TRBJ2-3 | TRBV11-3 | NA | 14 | CASSLSPPPDTQYF | TGTGCCAGCAGCTTAAGCCCCCCGCCAGATACGCAGTATTTT
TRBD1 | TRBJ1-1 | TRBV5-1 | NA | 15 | CASSLAGTGRTEAFF | TGCGCCAGCAGCTTGGCCGGGACAGGGAGGACTGAAGCTTTCTTT
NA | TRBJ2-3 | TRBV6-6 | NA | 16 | CASSYRTGPGSDTQYF | TGTGCCAGCAGTTACAGAACAGGGCCGGGGTCAGATACGCAGTATTTT
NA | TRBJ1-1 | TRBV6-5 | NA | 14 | CASSYEDGNTEAFF | TGTGCCAGCAGTTACGAGGATGGGAACACTGAAGCTTTCTTT
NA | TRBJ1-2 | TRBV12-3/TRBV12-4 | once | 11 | CASTRGYGYTF | TGTGCCAGCACCCGGGGGTATGGCTACACCTTC
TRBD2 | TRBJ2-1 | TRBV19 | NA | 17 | CASAGTSGGPSYNEQFF | TGTGCCAGCGCCGGGACTAGCGGGGGGCCGTCCTACAATGAGCAGTTCTTC
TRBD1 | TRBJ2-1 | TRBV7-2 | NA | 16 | CASSLVGTGKYNEQFF | TGTGCCAGCAGCTTAGTTGGGACAGGGAAATACAATGAGCAGTTCTTC
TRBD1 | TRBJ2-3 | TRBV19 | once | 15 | CASRFGGQGTDTQYF | TGTGCCAGTAGATTCGGGGGACAGGGGACAGATACGCAGTATTTT
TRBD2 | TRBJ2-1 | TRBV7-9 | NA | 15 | CASSLGTSSYNEQFF | TGTGCCAGCAGCTTAGGGACTAGCTCCTACAATGAGCAGTTCTTC
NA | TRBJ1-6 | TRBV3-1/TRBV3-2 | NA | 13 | CASNYYQNSPLHF | TGTGCCAGCAATTATTACCAGAATTCACCCCTCCACTTT
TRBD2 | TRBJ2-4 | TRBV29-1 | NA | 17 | CSVEGRGLAGGKNIQYF | TGCAGCGTTGAAGGCCGGGGCCTAGCGGGGGGAAAAAACATTCAGTACTTC
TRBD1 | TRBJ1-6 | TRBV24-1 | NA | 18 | CATSDFGAQGQGNSPLHF | TGTGCCACCAGTGATTTCGGAGCCCAGGGACAGGGTAATTCACCCCTCCACTTT
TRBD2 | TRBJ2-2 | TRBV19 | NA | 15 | CASMGLAGRLGELFF | TGTGCCAGTATGGGACTAGCGGGGCGCCTCGGGGAGCTGTTTTTT
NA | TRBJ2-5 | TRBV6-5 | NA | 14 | CASSYGQSGGTQYF | TGTGCCAGCAGTTATGGTCAATCCGGGGGGACCCAGTACTTC
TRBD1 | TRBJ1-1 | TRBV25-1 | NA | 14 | CASSDGQGRTEAFF | TGTGCCAGCAGTGACGGACAGGGGCGAACTGAAGCTTTCTTT
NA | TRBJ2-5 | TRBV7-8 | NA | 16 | CASRFRAGPVQETQYF | TGTGCCAGCAGGTTTCGGGCAGGGCCCGTCCAAGAGACCCAGTACTTC
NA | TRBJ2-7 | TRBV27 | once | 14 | CASSLREFGNEQYF | TGTGCCAGCAGCCTCAGGGAATTCGGAAACGAGCAGTACTTC
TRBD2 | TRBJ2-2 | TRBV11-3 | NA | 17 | CASSLDLRGAYTGELFF | TGTGCCAGCAGCTTAGATCTGCGGGGGGCTTACACCGGGGAGCTGTTTTTT
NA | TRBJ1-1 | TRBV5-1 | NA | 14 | CASSLIEQTSEAFF | TGCGCCAGCAGCTTGATTGAACAGACCAGTGAAGCTTTCTTT
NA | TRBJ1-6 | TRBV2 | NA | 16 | CASSEGSGIHNSPLHF | TGTGCCAGCAGTGAAGGGTCAGGTATCCATAATTCACCCCTCCACTTT
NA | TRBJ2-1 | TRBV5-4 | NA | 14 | CASSLGWGQDEQFF | TGTGCCAGCAGTTTAGGGTGGGGGCAGGATGAGCAGTTCTTC
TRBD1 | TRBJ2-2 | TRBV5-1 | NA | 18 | CASSLLSARTGNTGELFF | TGCGCCAGCAGCTTGTTAAGTGCGCGGACAGGTAACACCGGGGAGCTGTTTTTT
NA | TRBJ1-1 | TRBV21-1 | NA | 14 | CAGSGGRGHTEAFF | TGTGCCGGCAGCGGGGGCAGGGGGCACACTGAAGCTTTCTTT
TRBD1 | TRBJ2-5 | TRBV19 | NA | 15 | CASSVGQGRRETQYF | TGTGCCAGTAGTGTAGGACAGGGTCGGCGCGAGACCCAGTACTTC
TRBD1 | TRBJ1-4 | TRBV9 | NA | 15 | CASSRDRGITEKLFF | TGTGCCAGCAGCCGGGACAGGGGGATAACGGAAAAACTGTTTTTT